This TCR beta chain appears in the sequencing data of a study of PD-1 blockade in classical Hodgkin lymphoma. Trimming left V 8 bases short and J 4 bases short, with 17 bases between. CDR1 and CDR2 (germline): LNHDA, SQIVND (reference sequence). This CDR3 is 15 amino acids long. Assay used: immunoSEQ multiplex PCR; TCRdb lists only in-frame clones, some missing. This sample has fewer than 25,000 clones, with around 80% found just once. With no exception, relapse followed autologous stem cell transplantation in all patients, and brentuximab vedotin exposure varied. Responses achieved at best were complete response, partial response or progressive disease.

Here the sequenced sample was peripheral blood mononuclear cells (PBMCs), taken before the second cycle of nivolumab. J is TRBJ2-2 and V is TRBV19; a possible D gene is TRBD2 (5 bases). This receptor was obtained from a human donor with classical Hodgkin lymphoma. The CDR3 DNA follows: TGTGCCAGTCTTCGGAGCGGAGGCGGCACCGGGGAGCTGTTTTTT. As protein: CASLRSGGGTGELFF.